This is a list of T cell receptor beta chains from one sample in a study of cytomegalovirus exposure and HLA in healthy donors. Some clones are missing from TCRdb's copy, which holds only in-frame ones; the method was immunoSEQ multiplex PCR. The table records about 200,000 clones, approximately 80% of them present only once. The material sequenced was PBMCs. The receptors shown here come from a man aged 45 to 65 in good health and CMV-seronegative. Both conserved end residues are part of each CDR3. The order of the fields is V gene, D gene, clone size, J gene, CDR3 DNA, CDR3 protein. D genes are given only for firm matches. The size of a clone is reported for some rows only, either as once, few or many, or as a class for expanded clones.

V: TRBV5-5; D: -; size: few; J: TRBJ2-7; DNA: TGTGCCAGCAGCTTCGGGACATCCTACGAGCAGTACTTC; CDR3: CASSFGTSYEQYF
V: TRBV27; D: -; size: -; J: TRBJ2-7; DNA: TGTGCCAGCAGTTTCCGGACAGTGTGGGGCTACGAGCAGTACTTC; CDR3: CASSFRTVWGYEQYF
V: TRBV7-8; D: TRBD1; size: -; J: TRBJ2-3; DNA: TGTGCCAGCAGCTTAGGGAGGACAGGGACAGATACGCAGTATTTT; CDR3: CASSLGRTGTDTQYF
V: TRBV5-3; D: -; size: -; J: TRBJ1-1; DNA: TGTGCCAGAAGCTTGGCTGACAAGAACACTGAAGCTTTCTTT; CDR3: CARSLADKNTEAFF
V: TRBV28; D: TRBD2; size: -; J: TRBJ2-1; DNA: TGTGCCAGCAGCGGACTAGCGGCCCTTTACTCCTACAATGAGCAGTTCTTC; CDR3: CASSGLAALYSYNEQFF
V: TRBV7-8; D: -; size: -; J: TRBJ2-7; DNA: TGTGCCAGCAGCTCCGACAGGAGCTCCTACGAGCAGTACTTC; CDR3: CASSSDRSSYEQYF
V: TRBV6-5; D: TRBD2; size: -; J: TRBJ2-1; DNA: TGTGCCAGCAGTTACCCGACTAGCGGGAGAATGACGAGTCTCTTCTTC; CDR3: CASSYPTSGRMTSLFF
V: TRBV30; D: -; size: -; J: TRBJ2-7; DNA: TGTGCCTGGAGTCAGGGGCTTTCCTACGAGCAGTACTTC; CDR3: CAWSQGLSYEQYF
V: TRBV9; D: -; size: -; J: TRBJ1-5; DNA: TGTGCCAGCAGCGACGACGGGAGCAATCAGCCCCAGCATTTT; CDR3: CASSDDGSNQPQHF
V: TRBV29-1; D: TRBD2; size: -; J: TRBJ2-1; DNA: TGCAGCGCCCAACTAGCGGGAGGGCCTTGGGAGCAGTTCTTC; CDR3: CSAQLAGGPWEQFF
V: TRBV29-1; D: -; size: -; J: TRBJ1-1; DNA: TGCAGCGTTGAACAGGCGGGCCCGATTATCACTGAAGCTTTCTTT; CDR3: CSVEQAGPIITEAFF
V: TRBV19; D: -; size: few; J: TRBJ2-5; DNA: TGTGCCAGTAGTCCTTGGACAGAAGAGACCCAGTACTTC; CDR3: CASSPWTEETQYF
V: TRBV9; D: -; size: -; J: TRBJ2-1; DNA: TGTGCCAGCAGCGAGACAGCCAACTCCTACAATGAGCAGTTCTTC; CDR3: CASSETANSYNEQFF
V: TRBV5-6; D: TRBD1; size: few; J: TRBJ1-6; DNA: TGTGCCAGCAGCTACGGACAGGGATTGGCTTCACCCCTCCACTTT; CDR3: CASSYGQGLASPLHF
V: TRBV6-1; D: -; size: -; J: TRBJ1-2; DNA: TGTGCCAGCGGACCGACGGGAGGCTACACCTTC; CDR3: CASGPTGGYTF
V: TRBV5-1; D: TRBD2; size: -; J: TRBJ2-1; DNA: TGCGCCAGCAGCTTAAGAAGCGGGAGTTTCTACAATGAGCAGTTCTTC; CDR3: CASSLRSGSFYNEQFF
V: TRBV6-5; D: TRBD1; size: -; J: TRBJ1-3; DNA: TGTGCCAGCAGTTACACTCCAGGGGGATCTGGAAACACCATATATTTT; CDR3: CASSYTPGGSGNTIYF
V: TRBV23-1; D: TRBD1; size: -; J: TRBJ1-2; DNA: TGCGCCAGCAGTCATCCCCTAGGACAGGCCGGGTATGGCTACACCTTC; CDR3: CASSHPLGQAGYGYTF
V: TRBV27; D: TRBD2; size: once; J: TRBJ2-3; DNA: TGTGCCAGCAGGGCTCTAGCGGGAGGTTCGGGGAGAATAGATACGCAGTATTTT; CDR3: CASRALAGGSGRIDTQYF
V: TRBV5-1; D: -; size: -; J: TRBJ2-3; DNA: TGCGCCAGCAGCTTGGGTCAGGGGGGAGATACGCAGTATTTT; CDR3: CASSLGQGGDTQYF
V: TRBV9; D: -; size: -; J: TRBJ1-5; DNA: TGTGCCAGCAGCGAGGGGTTCGACCAGCCCCAGCATTTT; CDR3: CASSEGFDQPQHF
V: TRBV28; D: -; size: few; J: TRBJ2-7; DNA: TGTGCCAGCAGTCCCAACCAGGGGGAGCAGTACTTC; CDR3: CASSPNQGEQYF
V: TRBV7-2; D: TRBD2; size: -; J: TRBJ2-7; DNA: TGTGCCAGCAGCTTAGCGGTTAGCGGGCTTAGACCCTACGAGCAGTACTTC; CDR3: CASSLAVSGLRPYEQYF
V: TRBV5-1; D: -; size: -; J: TRBJ2-2; DNA: TGCGCCAGCAGTGGTCAGGGGTCGATGTCCGGGGAGCTGTTTTTT; CDR3: CASSGQGSMSGELFF